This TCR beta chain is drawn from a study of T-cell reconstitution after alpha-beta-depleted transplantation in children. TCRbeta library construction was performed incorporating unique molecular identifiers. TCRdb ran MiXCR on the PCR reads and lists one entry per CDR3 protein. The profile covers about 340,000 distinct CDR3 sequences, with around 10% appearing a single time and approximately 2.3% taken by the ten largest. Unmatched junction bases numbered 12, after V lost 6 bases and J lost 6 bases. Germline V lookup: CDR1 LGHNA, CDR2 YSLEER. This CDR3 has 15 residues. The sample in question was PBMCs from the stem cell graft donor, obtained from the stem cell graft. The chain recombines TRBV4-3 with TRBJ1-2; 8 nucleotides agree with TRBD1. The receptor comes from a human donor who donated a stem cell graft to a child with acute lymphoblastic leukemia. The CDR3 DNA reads TGCGCCAGCAGTGTGAGCCGGGACAGGTCGAATGGCTACACCTTC. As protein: CASSVSRDRSNGYTF.